This paragraph covers one T cell receptor (beta chain) sequence. CDR1 is MNHEY, CDR2 SVGAGI, per germline. The CDR3 has 12 residues. This sample stems from a study of cytomegalovirus exposure and HLA in healthy donors. The PCR employed 60 Vbeta primers together with 13 Jbeta primers. Assay: immunoSEQ multiplex PCR; the TCRdb copy retains only in-frame clones and omits some. Counted here are about 150,000 clones, 75% to 85% occurring once; the ten biggest clones make up roughly 3.6%. V gene TRBV6-5 combines with J gene TRBJ2-5; 8 bases align to TRBD1. Gene TRBJ2-7 matches the end of the DNA better, so the J call may be wrong. The receptor comes from a human donor in good health. Sequenced sample: PBMCs. The chain's CDR3 is CASSIGQGEQYF. Written as DNA, the CDR3 is TGTGCCAGCAGCATAGGACAGGGCGAGCAGTACTTC.